This T cell receptor beta chain appears in the sequencing data of a study of regulatory T cells in long-lasting Graves disease. The wider study: Patients with new Graves' disease had used antithyroid drugs below 3 months. Study results and limitations: Favored gene segments in persistent disease were TRBV28, TRBJ1-2 and TRBJ2-5. Persistent cases of Graves' showed reduced TCR diversity relative to newly diagnosed patients.

Trimming took 4 bases from V and 6 from J, leaving 13 bases between them. This CDR3 is 14 amino acids long. Germline V gene lookup returns CDR1 LGHDT and CDR2 YNNKEL (reference sequence). Through Arm-PCR of CDR3 regions and iRepertoire HTBI primers, TCR beta libraries were built. The authors' processing: Overall, samples carried 62 TRBV and approximately 14 TRBJ segments. Each CDR3 protein is one row after TCRdb ran MiXCR on the multiplex PCR reads. The V and J calls here are based on TCRdb, not the publication. The sample holds approximately 310,000 distinct CDR3 sequences, 18% seen once. The time point here: newly diagnosed GD, antithyroid drugs for less than 3 months. Construction of the TCR library relied on RNA isolated from PBMCs. In this sample, this clonotype turned up many times. Its specificity is not known.

The sequence came from a female donor with Graves disease. Sample: peripheral blood mononuclear cells (PBMCs), taken at new diagnosis, from a patient treated with antithyroid drugs. V usage is TRBV3-1 and J usage is TRBJ2-1; no definite D call. In nucleotides, the CDR3 is TGTGCCAGCAGCCCGACCCAAATGGCCAATGAGCAGTTCTTC. Protein: CASSPTQMANEQFF.